This T cell receptor beta chain appears in the sequencing data of a study of T cells after yellow fever vaccination. Study-level background: It was SMART-Seq v4 Ultra Low Input that prepared the fractions with low cell numbers.

CDR3 length: 13 residues. Germline loops: CDR1 SGHTA, CDR2 FQGTGA. Trimming pared 4 bases from V and 7 bases from J, leaving 11 bases between. In making TCR cDNA, 5'RACE template switching added a universal primer site and UMIs to it. MiXCR was run by TCRdb on the 5' RACE reads, yielding one entry per CDR3 protein. This sample yields a few hundred thousand distinct CDR3 sequences, of which about 17% are seen a single time; roughly a sixth belongs to the top ten. The rearrangement uses TRBV7-3 and TRBJ1-5; D might be TRBD1 (5 bases). The source was PBMCs, collected before the yellow fever booster vaccination. The sequence was obtained from a young man who received the YFV17D yellow fever vaccine. CDR3 sequence: CASSWGPGQPQHF. Here the CDR3 DNA reads TGTGCCAGCAGCTGGGGACCGGGACAGCCCCAGCATTTT.